These T cell receptor beta chains were read from a single sample in a study of cytomegalovirus exposure and HLA in healthy donors. Only in-frame clones appear in the TCRdb table, and some are missing; sequencing was by immunoSEQ multiplex PCR. The sample consists of around 150,000 clones, 79% of them appearing once. Input material: PBMCs. Receptor source: a man between 45 and 60 years old in good health and CMV-seropositive. The CDR3 runs from the conserved cysteine through the conserved F or W. The D gene is left open where the match is weak. The size of a clone is reported for some rows only, either as once, few or many, or as a class for expanded clones.

j_gene: TRBJ2-1; v_gene: TRBV18; abundance: .; d_gene: .; CDR3nt: TGTGCCAGCTCACCACTGGAGGCACTCGGAAATGAGCAGTTCTTC; CDR3aa: CASSPLEALGNEQFF
j_gene: TRBJ1-1; v_gene: TRBV29-1; abundance: .; d_gene: .; CDR3nt: TGCAGCGTAACGGGAAGCACTGAAGCTTTCTTT; CDR3aa: CSVTGSTEAFF
j_gene: TRBJ1-6; v_gene: TRBV2; abundance: .; d_gene: TRBD1; CDR3nt: TGTGCCAGCAGCTGGACAGGAGAGAATTCACCCCTCCACTTT; CDR3aa: CASSWTGENSPLHF
j_gene: TRBJ1-2; v_gene: TRBV19; abundance: .; d_gene: TRBD1; CDR3nt: TGTGCCAGTAGTACTACGGACAGGAACTATGGCTACACCTTC; CDR3aa: CASSTTDRNYGYTF
j_gene: TRBJ2-1; v_gene: TRBV5-1; abundance: .; d_gene: TRBD2; CDR3nt: TGCGCCAGCAAAGAAAGGACTAGCGGCGAAAATGAGCAGTTCTTC; CDR3aa: CASKERTSGENEQFF
j_gene: TRBJ2-7; v_gene: TRBV28; abundance: .; d_gene: TRBD1; CDR3nt: TGTGCCAGCAGTTTAGGACAGGAGACCTACGAGCAGTACTTC; CDR3aa: CASSLGQETYEQYF
j_gene: TRBJ1-2; v_gene: TRBV6-6; abundance: few; d_gene: .; CDR3nt: TGTGCCAGCACAATAAAACTTAGCTATGGCTACACCTTC; CDR3aa: CASTIKLSYGYTF
j_gene: TRBJ2-1; v_gene: TRBV28; abundance: .; d_gene: TRBD1; CDR3nt: TGTGCCAGCAGCCCCGGGGACAGCGACTGGGAGCAGTTCTTC; CDR3aa: CASSPGDSDWEQFF
j_gene: TRBJ2-7; v_gene: TRBV15; abundance: once; d_gene: TRBD1; CDR3nt: TGTGCCACCAGCAGAGAAACAGGGGCCCTCTACGAGCAGTACTTC; CDR3aa: CATSRETGALYEQYF
j_gene: TRBJ2-3; v_gene: TRBV6-1; abundance: few; d_gene: TRBD2; CDR3nt: TGTGCCAGCACCGGACTAGCGGGAGGGCCAGATACGCAGTATTTT; CDR3aa: CASTGLAGGPDTQYF
j_gene: TRBJ1-1; v_gene: TRBV30; abundance: .; d_gene: .; CDR3nt: TGTGCCTGGAGTGGGGGGGAGAGGAACACTGAAGCTTTCTTT; CDR3aa: CAWSGGERNTEAFF
j_gene: TRBJ2-6; v_gene: TRBV7-9; abundance: .; d_gene: TRBD2; CDR3nt: TGTGCCAGCAGCTTGGGGACTAGCGGATTCTCTGGGGCCAACGTCCTGACTTTC; CDR3aa: CASSLGTSGFSGANVLTF
j_gene: TRBJ2-1; v_gene: TRBV27; abundance: .; d_gene: .; CDR3nt: TGTGCCAGCACCCCTGAGGGAACCTACAATGAGCAGTTCTTC; CDR3aa: CASTPEGTYNEQFF
j_gene: TRBJ2-7; v_gene: TRBV10-1; abundance: .; d_gene: TRBD2; CDR3nt: TGCGCCAGCAGTGATACAGCGGGAGGATCCCACGAGCAGTACTTC; CDR3aa: CASSDTAGGSHEQYF
j_gene: TRBJ1-2; v_gene: TRBV4-2; abundance: .; d_gene: .; CDR3nt: TGTGCCAGCAGCCAAGATCAGGCAGTTTCTGGCTACACCTTC; CDR3aa: CASSQDQAVSGYTF
j_gene: TRBJ1-2; v_gene: TRBV5-1; abundance: .; d_gene: TRBD1; CDR3nt: TGCGCCAGCAGCCTAACAGGGACAGCTCCTAACTATGGCTACACCTTC; CDR3aa: CASSLTGTAPNYGYTF
j_gene: TRBJ2-3; v_gene: TRBV5-1; abundance: .; d_gene: TRBD2; CDR3nt: TGCGCCAGCCGAGATAGCGGGAGCTCAGATACGCAGTATTTT; CDR3aa: CASRDSGSSDTQYF
j_gene: TRBJ2-7; v_gene: TRBV5-1; abundance: .; d_gene: TRBD1; CDR3nt: TGCGCCAGCAGCTTCCAGGGACAGGGGAACGGCTACGAGCAGTACTTC; CDR3aa: CASSFQGQGNGYEQYF